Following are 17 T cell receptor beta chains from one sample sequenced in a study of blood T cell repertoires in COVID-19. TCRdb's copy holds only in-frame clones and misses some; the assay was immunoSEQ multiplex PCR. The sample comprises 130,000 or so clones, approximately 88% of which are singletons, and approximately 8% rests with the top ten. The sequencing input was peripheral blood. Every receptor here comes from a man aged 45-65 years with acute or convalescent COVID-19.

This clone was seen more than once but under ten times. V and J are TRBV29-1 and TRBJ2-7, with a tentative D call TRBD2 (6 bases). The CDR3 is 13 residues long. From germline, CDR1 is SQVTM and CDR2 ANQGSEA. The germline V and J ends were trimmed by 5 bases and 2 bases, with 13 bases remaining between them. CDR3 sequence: CSVRRGEAYEQYF. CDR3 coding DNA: TGCAGCGTTCGGAGGGGTGAAGCCTACGAGCAGTACTTC.

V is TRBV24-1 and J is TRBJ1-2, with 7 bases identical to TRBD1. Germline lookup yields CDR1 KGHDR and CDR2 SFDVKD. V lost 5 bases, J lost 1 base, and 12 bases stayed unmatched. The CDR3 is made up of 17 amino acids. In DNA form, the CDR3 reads TGTGCCACCAGTGCCCCTCCCGGACAGGACGATAACTATGGCTACACCTTC. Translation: CATSAPPGQDDNYGYTF.

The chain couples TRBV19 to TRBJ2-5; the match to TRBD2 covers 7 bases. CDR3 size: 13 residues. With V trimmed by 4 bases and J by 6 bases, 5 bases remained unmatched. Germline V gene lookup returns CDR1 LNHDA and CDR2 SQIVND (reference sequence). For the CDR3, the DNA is TGTGCCAGTAGTAGCCAGGGAGGGCAGACCCAGTACTTC. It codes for CASSSQGGQTQYF. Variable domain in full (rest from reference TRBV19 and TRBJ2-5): DGGITQSPKYLFRKEGQNVTLSCEQNLNHDAMYWYRQDPGQGLRLIYYSQIVNDFQKGDIAEGYSVSREKKESFPLTVTSAQKNPTAFYLCASSSQGGQTQYFGPGTRLLVL.

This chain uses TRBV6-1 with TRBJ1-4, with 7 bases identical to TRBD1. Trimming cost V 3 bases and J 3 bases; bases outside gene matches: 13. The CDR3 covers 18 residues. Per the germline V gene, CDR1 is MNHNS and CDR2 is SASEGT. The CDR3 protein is CASSDVWDRQGSNEKLFF. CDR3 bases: TGTGCCAGCAGTGATGTCTGGGACAGACAGGGCTCTAATGAAAAACTGTTTTTT.

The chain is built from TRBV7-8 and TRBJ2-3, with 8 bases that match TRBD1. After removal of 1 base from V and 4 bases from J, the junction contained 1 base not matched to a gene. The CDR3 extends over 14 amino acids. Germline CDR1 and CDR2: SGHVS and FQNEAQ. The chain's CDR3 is CASSLGTGSDTQYF. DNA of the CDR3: TGTGCCAGCAGCTTAGGGACAGGGTCAGATACGCAGTATTTT. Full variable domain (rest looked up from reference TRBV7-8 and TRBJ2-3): GAGVSQSPRYKVAKRGQDVALRCDPISGHVSLFWYQQALGQGPEFLTYFQNEAQLDKSGLPSDRFFAERPEGSVSTLKIQRTQQEDSAVYLCASSLGTGSDTQYFGPGTRLTVL.

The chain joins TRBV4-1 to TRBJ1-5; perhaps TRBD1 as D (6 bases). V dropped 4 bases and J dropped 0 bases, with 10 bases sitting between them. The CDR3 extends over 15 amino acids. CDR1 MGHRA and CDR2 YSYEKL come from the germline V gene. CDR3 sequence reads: CASSRRTDSNQPQHF. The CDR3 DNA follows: TGCGCCAGCAGCCGACGGACAGATAGCAATCAGCCCCAGCATTTT.

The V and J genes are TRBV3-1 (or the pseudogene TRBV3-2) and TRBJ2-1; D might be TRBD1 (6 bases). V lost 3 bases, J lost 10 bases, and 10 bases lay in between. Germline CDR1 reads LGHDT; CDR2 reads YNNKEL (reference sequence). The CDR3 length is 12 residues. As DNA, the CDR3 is TGTGCCAGCAGCCACGGAGACAGGGAGCAGTTCTTC. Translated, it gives CASSHGDREQFF.

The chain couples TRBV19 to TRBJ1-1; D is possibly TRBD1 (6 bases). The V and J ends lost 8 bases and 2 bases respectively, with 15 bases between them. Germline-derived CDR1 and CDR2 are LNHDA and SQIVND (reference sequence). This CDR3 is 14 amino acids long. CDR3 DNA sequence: TGTGCCAGTTATATAGGACAGCAAAACACTGAAGCTTTCTTT. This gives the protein CASYIGQQNTEAFF.

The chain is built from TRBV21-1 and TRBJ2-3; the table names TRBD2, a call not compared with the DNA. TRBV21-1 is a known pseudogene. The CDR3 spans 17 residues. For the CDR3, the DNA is TGTGCCAGCAGCAAAGGGGCTAGCGGGAGAGTTCAAGATACGCAGTATTTT. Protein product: CASSKGASGRVQDTQYF.

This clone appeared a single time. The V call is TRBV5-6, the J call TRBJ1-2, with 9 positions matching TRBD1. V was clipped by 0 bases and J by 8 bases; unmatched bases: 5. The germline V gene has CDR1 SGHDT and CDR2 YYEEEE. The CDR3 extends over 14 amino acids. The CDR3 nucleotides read TGTGCCAGCAGCTTGGGGACAGGGGTGGGAGGCTACACCTTC. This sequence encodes CASSLGTGVGGYTF.

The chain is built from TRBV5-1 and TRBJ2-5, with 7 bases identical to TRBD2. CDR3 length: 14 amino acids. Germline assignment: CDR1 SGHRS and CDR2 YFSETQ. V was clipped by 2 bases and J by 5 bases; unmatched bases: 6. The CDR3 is CASSLGGLEETQYF. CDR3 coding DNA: TGCGCCAGCAGCTTAGGAGGACTAGAGGAGACCCAGTACTTC.

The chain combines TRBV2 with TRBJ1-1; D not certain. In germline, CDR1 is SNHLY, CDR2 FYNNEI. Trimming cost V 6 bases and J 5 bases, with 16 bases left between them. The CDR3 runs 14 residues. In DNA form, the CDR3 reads TGTGCCAGCAGCCGCTTCACCAGTGGTACTGAAGCTTTCTTT. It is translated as CASSRFTSGTEAFF.

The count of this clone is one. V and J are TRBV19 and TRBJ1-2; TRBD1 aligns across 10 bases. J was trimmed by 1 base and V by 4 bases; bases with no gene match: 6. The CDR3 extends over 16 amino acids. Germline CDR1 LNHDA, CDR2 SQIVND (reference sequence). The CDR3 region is CASSRTGTGVNYGYTF. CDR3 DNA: TGTGCCAGTAGTAGAACCGGGACAGGGGTTAACTATGGCTACACCTTC.

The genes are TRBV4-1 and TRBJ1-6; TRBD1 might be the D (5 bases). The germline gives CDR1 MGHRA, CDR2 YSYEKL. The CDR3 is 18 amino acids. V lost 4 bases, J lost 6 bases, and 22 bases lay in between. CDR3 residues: CASSLLSGGTLINSPLHF. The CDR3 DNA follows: TGCGCCAGCAGCCTACTATCGGGGGGGACGTTAATTAATTCACCCCTCCACTTT.

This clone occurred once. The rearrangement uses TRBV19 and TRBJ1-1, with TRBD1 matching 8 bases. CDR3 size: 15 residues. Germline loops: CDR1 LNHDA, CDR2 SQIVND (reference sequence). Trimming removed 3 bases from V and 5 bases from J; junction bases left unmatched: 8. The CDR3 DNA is TGTGCCAGTAGTATTACCGGACAGGGCGGGACTGAAGCTTTCTTT. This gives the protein CASSITGQGGTEAFF.

CDR3 loop: CASTNSGGLTSNQPQHF. Here the CDR3 DNA reads TGCGCCAGCACTAATTCAGGGGGACTGACTAGCAATCAGCCCCAGCATTTT. The chain is built from TRBV10-2 and TRBJ1-5; TRBD1 matches at 7 bases. The germline V gene encodes CDR1 WSHSY and CDR2 SAAADI. V lost 7 bases, J lost 0 bases, and 12 bases stayed unmatched. The CDR3 runs 17 residues.

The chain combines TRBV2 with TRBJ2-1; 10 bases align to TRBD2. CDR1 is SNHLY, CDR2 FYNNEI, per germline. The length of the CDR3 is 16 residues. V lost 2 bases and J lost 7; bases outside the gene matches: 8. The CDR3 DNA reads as TGTGCCAGCAGTGAAATGGCTAGCGGGAGTGGTAATGAGCAGTTCTTC. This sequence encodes CASSEMASGSGNEQFF.